This T cell receptor (beta chain) was recorded in a study of T-cell memory formation after mild COVID-19. General observations from the study: In second-wave clones peaking day 37, SARS-CoV-2 specificity remained unconfirmed.

This CDR3 has 16 residues. V was clipped by 1 base and J by 6 bases, with 15 bases between them. The V gene's germline CDR1 is LGHDT and CDR2 YNNKEL (reference sequence). Notes on this clonotype: The antigen remains unidentified.

TCRdb independently ran MiXCR on the 5' RACE reads; one entry per CDR3 protein. Altogether hundreds of thousands of distinct CDR3 sequences are present, around a quarter being singletons, with the ten largest covering around 13%. This TCR derives from an adult woman who had mild COVID-19 (a few samples of this study predate the infection). Cell type and time point are not known. Sample: PBMCs or a T cell subset sorted from them (not recorded which). The gene calls are TRBV3-1 and TRBJ2-2, with D unclear. CDR3 nucleotides: TGTGCCAGCAGCCAAGTGATCAGTAGTGGCCCCGGGGAGCTGTTTTTT. This codes for CASSQVISSGPGELFF.